A selection of T cell receptor beta chains follows, all from one sample in a study of blood T cell repertoires in COVID-19. Profiled with immunoSEQ multiplex PCR; TCRdb holds only in-frame clones, not every one. The table shows about 130,000 clones, with roughly 90% occurring only once. What was sequenced was peripheral blood. All receptors derive from a man aged 45-65 years with active COVID-19. Each CDR3 is given with its conserved first and last residue. A D gene is named only where the DNA matches it firmly. Clone size appears in some rows only: once, few, many, or a class for an expanded clone.

TRBD1	TRBV19	-	TRBJ1-5	CASSNLGQYNQPQHF	TGTGCCAGTAGTAATTTGGGACAGTACAATCAGCCCCAGCATTTT
-	TRBV7-8	-	TRBJ1-5	CASSMDRDYSNQPQHF	TGTGCCAGCAGTATGGACAGAGACTATAGCAATCAGCCCCAGCATTTT
TRBD2	TRBV9	-	TRBJ2-2	CASSVLAGTGELFF	TGTGCCAGCAGCGTACTAGCGGGGACCGGGGAGCTGTTTTTT
-	TRBV9	-	TRBJ1-3	CASSAGGSSGNTIYF	TGTGCCAGCAGCGCGGGAGGGAGCTCTGGAAACACCATATATTTT
-	TRBV6-1	-	TRBJ1-2	CASSEADWVGYTF	TGTGCCAGCAGTGAAGCGGACTGGGTTGGCTACACCTTC
-	TRBV9	once	TRBJ1-5	CASSVVDSYYSNQPQHF	TGTGCCAGCAGCGTAGTTGACAGCTACTATAGCAATCAGCCCCAGCATTTT
-	TRBV5-1	-	TRBJ1-6	CASSLTTAGGVSSPLHF	TGCGCCAGCAGCTTAACAACCGCGGGGGGGGTAAGTTCACCCCTCCACTTT
TRBD2	TRBV6-6	-	TRBJ2-1	CASSSSGGENEQFF	TGTGCCAGCAGTTCAAGCGGGGGGGAGAATGAGCAGTTCTTC
TRBD2	TRBV3-1/TRBV3-2	-	TRBJ2-1	CASSQGLAGNEQFF	TGTGCCAGCAGCCAGGGACTAGCGGGCAATGAGCAGTTCTTC
-	TRBV6-5	-	TRBJ2-3	CASRYSYTDTQYF	TGTGCCAGCAGGTACTCCTACACAGATACGCAGTATTTT